These 26 T cell receptor beta chains were all obtained from the same sample, sequenced in a study of shared clonotypes between healthy human individuals. The assay was immunoSEQ multiplex PCR, and TCRdb's table has in-frame clones only and misses some. Among roughly 2.2 million clones listed, under 95% were seen once. The sequencing input was naive CD4+ T cells from PBMCs. The sample's subset: CD45RA+ positively selected. Every receptor here comes from a man between 18 and 29 years old in good health. Some clones in this sample may be carry-over from other donors' samples.

The chain joins TRBV7-2 to TRBJ2-5, with TRBD2 as a possible D gene (6 bases). The germline V gene encodes CDR1 SGHTA and CDR2 FQGNSA. This CDR3 region has 14 residues. V lost 5 bases, J lost 3 bases, and 13 bases lay in between. The CDR3: CASSHGGDKETQYF. The CDR3 DNA sequence: TGTGCCAGCAGCCACGGGGGAGACAAAGAGACCCAGTACTTC.

CDR3 in amino acids: CSAQNSGDNQPQHF. The DNA of the CDR3 is TGCAGCGCACAAAACTCAGGGGACAATCAGCCCCAGCATTTT. J is TRBJ1-5 and V is TRBV29-1, with D tentatively TRBD1 (6 bases). The V and J ends lost 7 bases and 3 bases respectively, with 16 bases between them. This CDR3 has 14 residues. CDR1 is SQVTM and CDR2 is ANQGSEA in the germline V gene.

V and J are TRBV19 and TRBJ1-2; D gene uncertain. Germline V gene sequence: CDR1 LNHDA, CDR2 SQIVND (reference sequence). The V end was cut by 5 bases, the J end by 4 bases, with 11 bases between. The CDR3 is 13 amino acids. DNA for the CDR3: TGTGCCAGTAGTCTCGGGTTTCGCTATGGCTACACCTTC. This encodes CASSLGFRYGYTF.

This chain connects TRBV5-1 to TRBJ1-3; 9 positions agree with TRBD1. The CDR3 is made up of 15 amino acids. J gave up 8 bases and V 2 bases, and 8 bases lay outside the gene matches. From germline, CDR1 is SGHRS and CDR2 YFSETQ. CDR3 region: CASSFFGTGRDTIYF. CDR3 nucleotide sequence: TGCGCCAGCAGCTTTTTCGGGACAGGGAGGGACACCATATATTTT.

The DNA of the CDR3 is TGTGCCAGCATACAAGGGGACTATGGCTACACCTTC. Its protein is CASIQGDYGYTF. The rearrangement uses TRBV2 and TRBJ1-2, with D possibly being TRBD1 (5 bases). CDR3 size: 12 residues. Germline V gives CDR1 SNHLY, CDR2 FYNNEI. The V gene lost 7 bases and the J gene lost 3 bases, with 9 bases spanning the gap.

V usage is TRBV27 and J usage is TRBJ2-3; TRBD2 agrees at 7 bases. Germline CDR1 and CDR2: MNHEY and SMNVEV (reference sequence). CDR3 length: 14 amino acids. V was clipped by 6 bases and J by 0 bases; unmatched bases: 3. CDR3 nucleotides: TGTGCCAGCAGGCGGGGGTTGAGCACAGATACGCAGTATTTT. The encoded protein is CASRRGLSTDTQYF.

This chain links TRBV7-3 with TRBJ1-3; D is possibly TRBD1 (5 bases). Germline V gives CDR1 SGHTA, CDR2 FQGTGA. This CDR3 has 13 residues. Trimming cost V 4 bases and J 12 bases, with 16 bases left between them. The CDR3 sequence: CASSYDQGSGIYF. CDR3 nucleotides: TGTGCCAGCAGCTATGACCAGGGCAGTGGCATATATTTT.

The chain is built from TRBV28 and TRBJ2-2; TRBD2 aligns across 13 bases. This CDR3 region has 15 residues. V lost 5 bases, J lost 5 bases, and 2 bases stayed unmatched. CDR1 and CDR2 from the germline V gene are MDHEN and SYDVKM. CDR3 nucleotides: TGTGCCAGCAGTCCGACTAGCGGGAGGACCGGGGAGCTGTTTTTT. Residues: CASSPTSGRTGELFF.

This clone has just one count. CDR3 in amino acids: CASSLTGQGIGAKNIQYF. The CDR3 coding sequence is TGTGCCAGCAGCTTAACGGGACAGGGCATTGGAGCCAAAAACATTCAGTACTTC. This sequence joins TRBV7-2 and TRBJ2-4; 9 nucleotides align to TRBD1. Germline V gene sequence: CDR1 SGHTA, CDR2 FQGNSA. The trim removed 2 bases at V and 0 bases at J, leaving 8 bases unmatched. CDR3 size: 18 residues.

V usage is TRBV6-6 and J usage is TRBJ1-3; D remains ambiguous. The V end was cut by 4 bases, the J end by 5 bases, with 3 bases between. This CDR3 comprises 11 residues. The germline gives CDR1 MNHNY, CDR2 SVGAGI (reference sequence). The CDR3 region is CASSFRNTIYF. The CDR3 DNA follows: TGTGCCAGCAGTTTTAGAAACACCATATATTTT.

The chain joins TRBV28 to TRBJ2-6; TRBD2 is a possible D gene (6 bases). Trimming shortened V by 5 bases and J by 6 bases, and 14 bases separated the two germline ends. Germline values: CDR1 MDHEN, CDR2 SYDVKM. There are 15 residues in the CDR3. The CDR3 sequence: CASSPPGAEANVLTF. The CDR3 nucleotides are TGTGCCAGCAGTCCTCCGGGAGCTGAGGCCAACGTCCTGACTTTC.

The gene calls are TRBV5-8 and TRBJ2-5, with D uncertain. Germline-derived CDR1 and CDR2 are SGHTS and YDEGEE. V lost 0 bases to trimming and J lost 2 bases, with 8 bases between them. The CDR3 has 14 amino acids. CDR3 in amino acids: CASSLDYRQETQYF. The DNA for the CDR3 is TGTGCCAGCAGCTTGGATTACAGACAAGAGACCCAGTACTTC.

The V gene is TRBV2, the J gene TRBJ2-2, with 9 positions matching TRBD1. V was pared by 6 bases and J by 4 bases, with 3 bases of the junction left unmatched. The CDR3 is 14 amino acids. Germline lookup yields CDR1 SNHLY and CDR2 FYNNEI. This CDR3 is CASSPTGGTGELFF. The CDR3 region has the DNA TGTGCCAGCAGCCCGACAGGGGGCACCGGGGAGCTGTTTTTT. The entire variable domain, with the rest obtained from reference TRBV2 and TRBJ2-2, is as follows: EPEVTQTPSHQVTQMGQEVILRCVPISNHLYFYWYRQILGQKVEFLVSFYNNEISEKSEIFDDQFSVERPDGSNFTLKIRSTKLEDSAMYFCASSPTGGTGELFFGEGSRLTVL.

The CDR3 DNA follows: TGTGCCAGCAGCCATGGGCAGGATCGCTCTGGGGCCAACGTCCTGACTTTC. This translates into CASSHGQDRSGANVLTF. The J gene is TRBJ2-6, the V gene TRBV5-4; D gene uncertain. V lost 4 bases to trimming and J lost 0 bases, with 14 bases between them. The germline CDR1 and CDR2 sequences are SGHNT and YYREEE (reference sequence). This CDR3 contains 17 residues.

The rearrangement links TRBV19 to TRBJ2-4, with unresolved D. V was clipped by 7 bases and J by 7 bases, with 14 bases between them. Germline assignment: CDR1 LNHDA and CDR2 SQIVND (reference sequence). The CDR3 length is 13 residues. The CDR3 loop reads CASKGVNPNIQYF. In DNA, the CDR3 is TGTGCCAGTAAGGGTGTAAACCCCAACATTCAGTACTTC. Complete variable domain (other parts from reference TRBV19 and TRBJ2-4): DGGITQSPKYLFRKEGQNVTLSCEQNLNHDAMYWYRQDPGQGLRLIYYSQIVNDFQKGDIAEGYSVSREKKESFPLTVTSAQKNPTAFYLCASKGVNPNIQYFGAGTRLSVL.

This clone showed up just once. This chain uses TRBV19 with TRBJ2-7; 7 nucleotides line up with TRBD1. The CDR3 extends over 15 amino acids. V shed 5 bases, J shed 2 bases, and the junction held 9 bases outside the gene matches. The germline gives CDR1 LNHDA, CDR2 SQIVND (reference sequence). CDR3 DNA sequence: TGTGCCAGTAGTCTTAAGACAGGGTCCACCTACGAGCAGTACTTC. This translates into CASSLKTGSTYEQYF.

The chain recombines TRBV18 with TRBJ1-3; 8 positions agree with TRBD1. This CDR3 comprises 16 residues. CDR1 and CDR2 from the germline V gene are KGHSH and LQKENI. The ends lost 3 bases at V and 0 bases at J; junction bases unmatched: 4. The DNA for the CDR3 is TGTGCCAGCTCACCCCGGGACAGGAGCTCTGGAAACACCATATATTTT. This codes for CASSPRDRSSGNTIYF.

This chain joins TRBV19 and TRBJ1-5, with 7 nucleotides matching TRBD1. Trimming at V came to 10 bases and at J to 5 bases, leaving 8 bases not matched to a gene. CDR3 length equals 13 residues. Germline V gene data show CDR1 as LNHDA and CDR2 as SQIVND (reference sequence). CDR3 protein: CATFDRVYQPQHF. The DNA for the CDR3 is TGTGCCACTTTCGACAGGGTCTATCAGCCCCAGCATTTT.

The rearrangement joins TRBV20-1 to TRBJ2-3; the D is unclear. Germline V gives CDR1 DFQATT, CDR2 SNEGSKA (reference sequence). This CDR3 region has 11 residues. Trimming removed 4 bases at V and 9 bases at J, with 11 bases between. The CDR3 sequence is CSATRFETQYF. DNA for the CDR3: TGCAGTGCTACCCGTTTCGAAACGCAGTATTTT.

The rearrangement uses TRBV5-1 and TRBJ1-1; TRBD1 agrees at 8 bases. Germline lookup yields CDR1 SGHRS and CDR2 YFSETQ. With V trimmed by 6 bases and J by 5 bases, 6 bases remained unmatched. The CDR3 is 13 residues long. The CDR3 loop reads CASTRDRWTEAFF. As DNA, the CDR3 is TGCGCCAGCACCCGGGACAGGTGGACTGAAGCTTTCTTT.

The rearrangement joins TRBV5-6 to TRBJ1-2; weak D call: TRBD1 (6 bases). Per the germline V gene, CDR1 is SGHDT and CDR2 is YYEEEE. The CDR3 is 14 amino acids. Trimming shortened V by 1 base and J by 8 bases, and 15 bases separated the two germline ends. The CDR3 reads CASSLLEGEHGYTF. The CDR3 DNA is TGTGCCAGCAGCTTGTTGGAGGGGGAGCACGGCTACACCTTC.

The CDR3 DNA sequence: TGCGCCAGCAGCCAGCCGGCCGGACAGCTATATGGCTACACCTTC. Protein: CASSQPAGQLYGYTF. This chain uses TRBV4-1 with TRBJ1-2; a weak D match, TRBD1 (6 bases). The CDR3 runs 15 residues. CDR1 and CDR2 (germline): MGHRA, YSYEKL. V lost 3 bases, J lost 5 bases, and 16 bases lay in between.

The chain couples TRBV2 to TRBJ2-7; D may be TRBD1 (6 bases). Germline assignment: CDR1 SNHLY and CDR2 FYNNEI. Trimming shortened V by 1 base and J by 0 bases, and 10 bases separated the two germline ends. This CDR3 region has 15 residues. Here the CDR3 DNA reads TGTGCCAGCAGTGAAGACAGGGCAAGCTCCTACGAGCAGTACTTC. Its translation: CASSEDRASSYEQYF.

J is TRBJ1-5 and V is TRBV6-6; D unclear. V lost 8 bases and J lost 2, with 16 bases in between. This CDR3 is built from 15 residues. Germline CDR1 reads MNHNY; CDR2 reads SVGAGI (reference sequence). Here the CDR3 reads CASEARADRNQPQHF. The CDR3 DNA follows: TGTGCCAGCGAAGCTCGGGCAGATCGCAATCAGCCCCAGCATTTT.

This chain links TRBV19 with TRBJ2-7; D not certain. Germline V gene data show CDR1 as LNHDA and CDR2 as SQIVND (reference sequence). CDR3 length: 14 residues. V dropped 5 bases and J dropped 4 bases, with 15 bases sitting between them. The CDR3 DNA sequence: TGTGCCAGTAGTCCCCCCGGGCTACCATACGAGCAGTACTTC. Translating gives CASSPPGLPYEQYF.

This clone was seen once. The chain links TRBV6-6 to TRBJ1-2, with D maybe TRBD1 (6 bases). Between the trimmed V and J ends, which lost 6 bases and 6 bases, there was a span of 20 bases. Germline V gene sequence: CDR1 MNHNY, CDR2 SVGAGI (reference sequence). This CDR3 contains 15 residues. The CDR3 DNA is TGTGCCAGCAGGCGCTACAGGGAGGGTTACGATGGCTACACCTTC. This encodes CASRRYREGYDGYTF.